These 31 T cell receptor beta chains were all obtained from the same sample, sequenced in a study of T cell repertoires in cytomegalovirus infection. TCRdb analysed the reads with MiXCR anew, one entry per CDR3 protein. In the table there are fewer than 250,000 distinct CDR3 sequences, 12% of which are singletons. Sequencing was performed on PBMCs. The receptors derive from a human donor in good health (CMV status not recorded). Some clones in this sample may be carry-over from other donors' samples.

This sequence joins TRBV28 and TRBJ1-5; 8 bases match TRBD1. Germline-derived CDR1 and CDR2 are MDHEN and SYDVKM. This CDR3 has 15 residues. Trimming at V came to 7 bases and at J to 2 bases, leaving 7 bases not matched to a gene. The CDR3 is CASMTGARGNQPQHF. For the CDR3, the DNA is TGTGCCAGCATGACAGGGGCGAGAGGCAATCAGCCCCAGCATTTT.

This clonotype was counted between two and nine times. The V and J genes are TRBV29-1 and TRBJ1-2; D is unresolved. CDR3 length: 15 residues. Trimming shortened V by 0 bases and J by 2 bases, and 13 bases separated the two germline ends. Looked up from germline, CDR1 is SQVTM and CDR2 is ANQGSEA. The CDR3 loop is CSVEEVPPANYGYTF. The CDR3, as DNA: TGCAGCGTTGAAGAAGTTCCACCGGCGAACTATGGCTACACCTTC. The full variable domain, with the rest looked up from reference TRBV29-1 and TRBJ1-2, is SAVISQKPSRDICQRGTSLTIQCQVDSQVTMMFWYRQQPGQSLTLIATANQGSEATYESGFVIDKFPISRPNLTFSTLTVSNMSPEDSSIYLCSVEEVPPANYGYTFGSGTRLTVV.

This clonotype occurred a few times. In DNA, the CDR3 is TGTGCCAGCAATTTGGGCCAGGAGAACTACGAGCAGTACTTC. As protein: CASNLGQENYEQYF. V usage is TRBV6-2 or TRBV6-3 and J usage is TRBJ2-7; D gene uncertain. The germline V and J ends were trimmed by 7 bases and 3 bases, with 16 bases remaining between them. The germline V gene has CDR1 MNHEY and CDR2 SVGEGT. CDR3 size: 14 residues.

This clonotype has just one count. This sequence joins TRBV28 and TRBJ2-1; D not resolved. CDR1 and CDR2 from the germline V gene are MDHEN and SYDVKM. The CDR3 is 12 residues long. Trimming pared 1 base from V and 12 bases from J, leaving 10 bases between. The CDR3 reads CASSLLGSGQFF. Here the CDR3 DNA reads TGTGCCAGCAGTTTATTGGGTTCTGGGCAGTTCTTC.

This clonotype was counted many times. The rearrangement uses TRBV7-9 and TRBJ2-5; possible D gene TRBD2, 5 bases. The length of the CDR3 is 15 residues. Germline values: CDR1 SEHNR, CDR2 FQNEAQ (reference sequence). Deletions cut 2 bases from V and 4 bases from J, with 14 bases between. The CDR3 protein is CASSLLEGNGETQYF. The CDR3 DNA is TGTGCCAGCAGCTTATTAGAGGGAAATGGAGAGACCCAGTACTTC.

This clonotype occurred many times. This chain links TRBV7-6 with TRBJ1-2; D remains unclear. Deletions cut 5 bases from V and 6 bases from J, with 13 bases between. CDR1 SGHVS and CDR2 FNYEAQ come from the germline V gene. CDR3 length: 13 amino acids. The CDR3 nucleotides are TGTGCCAGCAGCCCCGGGAGAGGAGATGGCTACACCTTC. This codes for CASSPGRGDGYTF.

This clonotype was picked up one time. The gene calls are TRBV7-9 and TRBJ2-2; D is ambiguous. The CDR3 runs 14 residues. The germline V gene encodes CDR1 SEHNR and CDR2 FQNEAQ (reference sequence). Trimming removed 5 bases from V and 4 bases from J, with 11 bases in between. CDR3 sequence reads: CASSLQVSTGELFF. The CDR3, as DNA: TGTGCCAGCAGCCTACAAGTAAGCACCGGGGAGCTGTTTTTT.

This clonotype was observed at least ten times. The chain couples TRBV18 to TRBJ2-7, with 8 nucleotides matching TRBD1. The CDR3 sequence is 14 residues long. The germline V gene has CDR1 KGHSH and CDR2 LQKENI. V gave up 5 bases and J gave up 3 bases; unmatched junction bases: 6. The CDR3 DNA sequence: TGTGCCAGCTCAGAGGACAGGGCTGGCTACGAGCAGTACTTC. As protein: CASSEDRAGYEQYF.

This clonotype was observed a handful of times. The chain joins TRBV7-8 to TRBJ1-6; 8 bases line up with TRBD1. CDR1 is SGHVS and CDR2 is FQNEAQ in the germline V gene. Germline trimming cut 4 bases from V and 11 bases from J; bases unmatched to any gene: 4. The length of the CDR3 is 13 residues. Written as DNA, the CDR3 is TGTGCCAGCAGCTCGACAGGGGACCCACCCCTCCACTTT. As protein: CASSSTGDPPLHF.

CDR3 sequence (DNA): TGCAGCGTTCTTGGGACCCCGGGACGAACCGAGCAGTACTTC. Protein: CSVLGTPGRTEQYF. V is TRBV29-1 and J is TRBJ2-7; TRBD1 or TRBD2 may be the D gene (5 bases each). Trimming pared 5 bases from V and 6 bases from J, leaving 20 bases between. Germline V lookup: CDR1 SQVTM, CDR2 ANQGSEA. The CDR3 is 14 residues long.

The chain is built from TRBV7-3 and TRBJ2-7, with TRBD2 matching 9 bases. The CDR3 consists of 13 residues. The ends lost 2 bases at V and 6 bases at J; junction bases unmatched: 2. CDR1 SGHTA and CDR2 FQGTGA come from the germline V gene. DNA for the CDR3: TGTGCCAGCAGCTTAGCGGGGGGGCCCGAGCAGTACTTC. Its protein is CASSLAGGPEQYF.

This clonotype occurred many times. The chain's CDR3 is CASSLEMGTGEKLFF. CDR3 sequence (DNA): TGTGCCAGCAGCTTAGAGATGGGGACAGGCGAAAAACTGTTTTTT. V usage is TRBV7-2 and J usage is TRBJ1-4; 8 bases map to TRBD1. Per germline, CDR1 SGHTA and CDR2 FQGNSA. This CDR3 comprises 15 residues. V shed 1 base, J shed 8 bases, and the junction held 6 bases outside the gene matches. Complete variable domain (other parts from reference TRBV7-2 and TRBJ1-4): GAGVSQSPSNKVTEKGKDVELRCDPISGHTALYWYRQSLGQGLEFLIYFQGNSAPDKSGLPSDRFSAERTGGSVSTLTIQRTQQEDSAVYLCASSLEMGTGEKLFFGSGTQLSVL.

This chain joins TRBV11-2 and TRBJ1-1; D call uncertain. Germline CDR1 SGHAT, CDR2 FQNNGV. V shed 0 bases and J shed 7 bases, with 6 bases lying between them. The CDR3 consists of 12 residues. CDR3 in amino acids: CASSLDWGEAFF. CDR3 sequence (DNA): TGTGCCAGCAGCTTAGACTGGGGTGAAGCTTTCTTT.

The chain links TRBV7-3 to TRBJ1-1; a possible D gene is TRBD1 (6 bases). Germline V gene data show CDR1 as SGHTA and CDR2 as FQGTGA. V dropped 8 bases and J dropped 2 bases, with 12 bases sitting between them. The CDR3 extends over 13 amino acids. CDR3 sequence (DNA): TGTGCCAGCTCAGGGGACGGTAACACTGAAGCTTTCTTT. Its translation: CASSGDGNTEAFF. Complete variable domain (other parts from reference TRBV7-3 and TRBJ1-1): GAGVSQTPSNKVTEKGKYVELRCDPISGHTALYWYRQSLGQGPEFLIYFQGTGAADDSGLPNDRFFAVRPEGSVSTLKIQRTERGDSAVYLCASSGDGNTEAFFGQGTRLTVV.

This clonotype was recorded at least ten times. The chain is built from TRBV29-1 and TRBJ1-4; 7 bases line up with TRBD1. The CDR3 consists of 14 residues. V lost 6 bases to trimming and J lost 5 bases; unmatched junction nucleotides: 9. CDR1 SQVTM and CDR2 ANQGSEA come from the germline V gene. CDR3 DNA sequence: TGCAGCGTCGCCTCACAGGGGTTAAATGAAAAACTGTTTTTT. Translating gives CSVASQGLNEKLFF.

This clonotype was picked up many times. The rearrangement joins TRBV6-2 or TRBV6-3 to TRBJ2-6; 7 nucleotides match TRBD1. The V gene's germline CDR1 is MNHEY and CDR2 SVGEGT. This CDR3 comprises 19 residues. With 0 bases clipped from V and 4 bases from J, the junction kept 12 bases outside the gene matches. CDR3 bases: TGTGCCAGCAGTTACTCCCGTCCGGGACAGCTATTAGGGGCCAACGTCCTGACTTTC. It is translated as CASSYSRPGQLLGANVLTF.

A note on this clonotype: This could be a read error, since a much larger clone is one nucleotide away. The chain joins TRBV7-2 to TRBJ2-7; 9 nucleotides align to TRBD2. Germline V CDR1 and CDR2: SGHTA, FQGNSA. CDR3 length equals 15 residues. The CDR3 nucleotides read TGTGCCGGCAGCTTAGTAGCGGGGGCGATCTACGAGCAGTACTTC. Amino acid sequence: CAGSLVAGAIYEQYF. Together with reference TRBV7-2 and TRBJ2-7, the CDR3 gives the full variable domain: GAGVSQSPSNKVTEKGKDVELRCDPISGHTALYWYRQSLGQGLEFLIYFQGNSAPDKSGLPSDRFSAERTGGSVSTLTIQRTQQEDSAVYLCAGSLVAGAIYEQYFGPGTRLTVT.

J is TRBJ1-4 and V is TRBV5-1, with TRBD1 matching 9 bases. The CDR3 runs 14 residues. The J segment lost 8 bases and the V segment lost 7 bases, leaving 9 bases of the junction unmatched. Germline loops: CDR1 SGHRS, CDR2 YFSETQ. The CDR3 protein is CASSTGGGSEKLFF. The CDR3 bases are TGCGCCAGCTCGACAGGGGGAGGGTCGGAAAAACTGTTTTTT.

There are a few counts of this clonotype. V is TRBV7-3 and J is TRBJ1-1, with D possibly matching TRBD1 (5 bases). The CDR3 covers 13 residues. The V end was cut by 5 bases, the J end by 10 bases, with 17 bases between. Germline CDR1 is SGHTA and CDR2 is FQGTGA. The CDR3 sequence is CASSPIPQGVAFF. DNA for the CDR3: TGTGCCAGCAGCCCAATACCCCAGGGAGTAGCTTTCTTT.

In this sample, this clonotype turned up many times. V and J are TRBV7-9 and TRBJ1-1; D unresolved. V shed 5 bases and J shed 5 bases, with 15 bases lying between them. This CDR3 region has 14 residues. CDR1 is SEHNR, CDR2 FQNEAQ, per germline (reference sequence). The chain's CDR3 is CASSPTSLGTEAFF. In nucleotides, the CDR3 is TGTGCCAGCAGCCCAACGTCCCTGGGGACTGAAGCTTTCTTT. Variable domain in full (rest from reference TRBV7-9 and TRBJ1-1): DTGVSQNPRHKITKRGQNVTFRCDPISEHNRLYWYRQTLGQGPEFLTYFQNEAQLEKSRLLSDRFSAERPKGSFSTLEIQRTEQGDSAMYLCASSPTSLGTEAFFGQGTRLTVV.

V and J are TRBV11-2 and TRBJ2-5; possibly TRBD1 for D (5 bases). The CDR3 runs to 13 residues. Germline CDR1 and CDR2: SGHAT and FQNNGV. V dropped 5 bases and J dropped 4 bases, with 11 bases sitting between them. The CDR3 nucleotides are TGTGCCAGCAGCCAGGGATTCAGAGAGACCCAGTACTTC. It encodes CASSQGFRETQYF.

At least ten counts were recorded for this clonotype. CDR3: CASSQEGAGGAGTDTQYF. CDR3 nucleotides: TGCGCCAGCAGCCAAGAGGGTGCGGGGGGCGCAGGCACAGATACGCAGTATTTT. The rearrangement joins TRBV4-3 to TRBJ2-3, with 8 bases lining up with TRBD2. Per germline, CDR1 LGHNA and CDR2 YSLEER. The CDR3 has 18 residues. The V and J ends lost 0 bases and 1 base, in that order; junction bases with no gene match: 9.

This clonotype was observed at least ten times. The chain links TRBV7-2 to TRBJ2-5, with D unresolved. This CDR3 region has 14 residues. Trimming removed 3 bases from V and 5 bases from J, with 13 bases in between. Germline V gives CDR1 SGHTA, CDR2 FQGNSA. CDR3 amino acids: CASSFGQAGETQYF. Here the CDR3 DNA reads TGTGCCAGCAGCTTCGGGCAGGCTGGGGAGACCCAGTACTTC.

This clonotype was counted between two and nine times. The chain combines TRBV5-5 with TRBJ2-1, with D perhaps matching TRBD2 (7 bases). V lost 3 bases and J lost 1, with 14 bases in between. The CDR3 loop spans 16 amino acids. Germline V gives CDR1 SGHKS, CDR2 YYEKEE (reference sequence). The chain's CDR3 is CASSWLGGQSYNEQFF. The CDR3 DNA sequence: TGTGCCAGCAGCTGGCTCGGGGGGCAGTCCTACAATGAGCAGTTCTTC.

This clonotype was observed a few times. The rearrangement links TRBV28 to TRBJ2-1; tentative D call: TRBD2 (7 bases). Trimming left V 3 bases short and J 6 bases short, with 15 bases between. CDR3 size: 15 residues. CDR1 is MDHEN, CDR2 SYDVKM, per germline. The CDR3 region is CASSLGGGGPNEQFF. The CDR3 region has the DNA TGTGCCAGCAGTTTGGGGGGGGGGGGGCCCAATGAGCAGTTCTTC.

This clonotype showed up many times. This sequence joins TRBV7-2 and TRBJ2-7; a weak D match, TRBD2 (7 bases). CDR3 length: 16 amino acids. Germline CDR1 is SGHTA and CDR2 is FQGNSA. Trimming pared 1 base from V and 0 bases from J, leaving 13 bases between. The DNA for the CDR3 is TGTGCCAGCAGCTTAGTAGGGGGGGGGGACTCCTACGAGCAGTACTTC. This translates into CASSLVGGGDSYEQYF.

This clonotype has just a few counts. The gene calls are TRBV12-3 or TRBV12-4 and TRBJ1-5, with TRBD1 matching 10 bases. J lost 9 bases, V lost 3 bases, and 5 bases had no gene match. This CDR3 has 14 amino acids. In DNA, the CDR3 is TGTGCCAGCAGTTTCGGGACAGGGGAAGGGCCCCAGCATTTT. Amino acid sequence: CASSFGTGEGPQHF.

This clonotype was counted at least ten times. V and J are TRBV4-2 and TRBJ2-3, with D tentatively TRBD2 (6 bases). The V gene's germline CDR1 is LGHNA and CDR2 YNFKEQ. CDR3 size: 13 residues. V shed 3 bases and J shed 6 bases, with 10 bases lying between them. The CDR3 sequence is CASSQGLIDTQYF. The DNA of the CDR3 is TGTGCCAGCAGCCAGGGACTGATCGATACGCAGTATTTT.

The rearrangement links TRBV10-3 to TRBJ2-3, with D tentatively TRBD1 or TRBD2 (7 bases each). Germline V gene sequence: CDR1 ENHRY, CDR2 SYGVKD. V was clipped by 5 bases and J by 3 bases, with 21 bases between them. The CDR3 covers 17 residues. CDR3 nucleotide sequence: TGTGCCATCAGTCAGGGGGGGATTCCACTACGGACAGATACGCAGTATTTT. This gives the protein CAISQGGIPLRTDTQYF.

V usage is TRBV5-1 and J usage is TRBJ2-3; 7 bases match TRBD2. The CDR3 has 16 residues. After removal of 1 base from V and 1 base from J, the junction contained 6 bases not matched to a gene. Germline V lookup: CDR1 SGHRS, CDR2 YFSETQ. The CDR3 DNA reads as TGCGCCAGCAGCTTGCCCCTAGCGGCTGGCACAGATACGCAGTATTTT. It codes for CASSLPLAAGTDTQYF.

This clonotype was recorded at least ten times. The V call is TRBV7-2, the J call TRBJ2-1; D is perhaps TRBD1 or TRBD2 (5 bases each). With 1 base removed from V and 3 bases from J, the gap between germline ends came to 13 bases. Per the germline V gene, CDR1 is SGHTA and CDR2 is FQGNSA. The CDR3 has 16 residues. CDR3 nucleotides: TGTGCCAGCAGCTTAGAAGGGACCACCAACTACAATGAGCAGTTCTTC. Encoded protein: CASSLEGTTNYNEQFF.